The present T cell receptor beta chain was sequenced within a study of T cell responses to AZD1222 COVID-19 vaccine (dated by TCRdb to about 2021). In terms of the full investigation: TCR sequencing covered 230 to 250 trial participants: 207 given two doses of AZD1222 and 26 given two doses of MenACWY control vaccine. Trial participants were enrolled by age into subgroups of 18-55, 56-69 and 70-plus years, and around 150, 29 and 61 TCR-sequenced participants, respectively, were included in these subgroups. General study outcomes and caveats: Conclusions about previously exposed vaccinees are limited, since just five or six AZD1222 recipients were seropositive for SARS-CoV-2 at baseline. CD4 TCRs associated with the vaccine covered the entire spike protein, and the dominant responses were in regions 160-218 and 743-854. In the small 56-69-year group, the increase in depth fell short of significance, most likely because of low power. Spike-specific TCR breadth and depth rose significantly after two AZD1222 doses compared with day 0 and with MenACWY recipients. Most participants were white British and females outnumbered males, and the authors suggested that clonal diversity may have been underestimated. No day 14 peak-response samples were available, so repertoires were characterized only after the peak T cell response. Reportedly, almost half of the unique spike-specific TCRs recognized epitopes lying outside the regions that are mutated in the B.1.351 and B.1.1.7 variants.

Details on this clone: The clone's antigen remains unknown. Base qualities were left out, and no much larger clone turns up one base away.

The CDR3 regions of human TCRbeta chains were subjected to immunosequencing. On the study's bioinformatics: Repertoire TCRs were matched against a reference library of SARS-CoV-2-specific TCRs generated with the MIRA antigen-specificity platform. Breadth was defined as the fraction of unique TCRs that were SARS-CoV-2-associated. Depth was defined as the fraction of total T cells that were SARS-CoV-2-associated. Each spike-specific TCR was assigned to its reactive spike region and to a CD4 or CD8 class using the MIRA data. Log10-transformed breadth and depth values were compared by one-way ANOVA with Sidak's multiple comparisons tests. TCRdb took over this immuneACCESS table, retaining in-frame rearrangements with V and J assigned. Such tables are incomplete; in checked studies, under half of the missing clones stem from an unresolved V gene, and the remainder is unexplained. V, J and clone size are taken as reported in that table, and D and trimming were inferred from the DNA itself. This sample has about 130,000 clones in its table, and around 91% of those were observed once. The top ten clonotypes cover about 4.4% of the sample.

The time point label on this specimen signifies: baseline before first vaccination. Reading the label with the study, this specimen's treatment or condition is: meningococcal conjugate vaccine given as trial control. Vaccinee samples came from UK trials COV001 and COV002, including a single-blind randomized controlled phase 2/3 trial of AZD1222 (ChAdOx1 nCoV-19) in healthy adults. For TCRbeta chain sequencing, PBMC samples were collected from trial participants at day 0 and at day 28 after the second dose. The TCR sequence derives from an adult in good health. This specimen consisted of peripheral blood, obtained on day 0 of MenACWY control vaccination.

CDR3 region: CASGLNSGTGITNEQFF. The DNA reads TGTGCTAGTGGTTTGAACTCCGGGACAGGGATAACCAATGAGCAGTTCTTC. The chain uses TRBV12-5 and TRBJ2-1; the junction holds 9 bases that match TRBD1. From its cysteine to its phenylalanine, the CDR3 spans 17 amino acids. The CDR3 DNA has 51 bases and is translated from base 1. The junction shows trimming of 2 bases on V and 6 bases on J, and the gene matches do not reach 11 bases of it. The germline V gene encodes CDR1 LGHNT and CDR2 FRNRAP.